This entry concerns a single T cell receptor (beta chain). CDR3 length: 15 amino acids. The V end was cut by 4 bases, the J end by 4 bases, with 17 bases between. The V gene's germline CDR1 is SEHNR and CDR2 FQNEAQ (reference sequence). The sample is drawn from a study of cytomegalovirus exposure and HLA in healthy donors. Study-level background: Sequencing of about 200 million T cells in an earlier analysis found 100 million or so unique TCR beta sequences.

This PCR relied on a set of 60 Vbeta primers and 13 Jbeta primers. Generated by immunoSEQ multiplex PCR, the TCRdb table keeps only in-frame clones and is missing some. The table has approximately 190,000 clones, more than 75% seen once; the top ten hold about 0.78%. Sequencing input: PBMCs. The chain is built from TRBV7-9 and TRBJ2-7, with D possibly matching TRBD2 (6 bases). This receptor was taken from a woman younger than 30 in good health and CMV-seronegative. CDR3 loop: CASSSGDSMGYEQYF. The CDR3 region has the DNA TGTGCCAGCAGCTCCGGGGACTCCATGGGGTACGAGCAGTACTTC.